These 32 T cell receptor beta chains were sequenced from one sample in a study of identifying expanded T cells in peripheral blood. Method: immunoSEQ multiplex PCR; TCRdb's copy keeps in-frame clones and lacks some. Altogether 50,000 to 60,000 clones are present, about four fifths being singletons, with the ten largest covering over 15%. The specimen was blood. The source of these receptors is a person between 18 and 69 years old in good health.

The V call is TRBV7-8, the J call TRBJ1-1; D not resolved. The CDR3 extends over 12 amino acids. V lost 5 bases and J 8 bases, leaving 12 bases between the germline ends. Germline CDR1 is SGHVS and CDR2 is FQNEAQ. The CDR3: CASSPRATEAFF. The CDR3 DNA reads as TGTGCCAGCAGCCCCCGGGCCACGGAAGCTTTCTTT. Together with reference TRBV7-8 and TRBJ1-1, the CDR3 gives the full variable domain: GAGVSQSPRYKVAKRGQDVALRCDPISGHVSLFWYQQALGQGPEFLTYFQNEAQLDKSGLPSDRFFAERPEGSVSTLKIQRTQQEDSAVYLCASSPRATEAFFGQGTRLTVV.

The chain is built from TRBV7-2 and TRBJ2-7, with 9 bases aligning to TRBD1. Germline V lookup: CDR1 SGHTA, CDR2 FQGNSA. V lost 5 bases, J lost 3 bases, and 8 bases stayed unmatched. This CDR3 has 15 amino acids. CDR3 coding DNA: TGTGCCAGCAGCGCCGGACAGGGGAAGTTCTACGAGCAGTACTTC. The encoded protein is CASSAGQGKFYEQYF.

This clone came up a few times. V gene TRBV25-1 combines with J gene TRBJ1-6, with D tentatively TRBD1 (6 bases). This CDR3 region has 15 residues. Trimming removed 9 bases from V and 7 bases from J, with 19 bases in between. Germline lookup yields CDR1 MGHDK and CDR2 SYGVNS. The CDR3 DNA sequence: TGTGCCAGTATCCCGGGACAAGGGTCGAATTCACCCCTCCACTTT. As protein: CASIPGQGSNSPLHF. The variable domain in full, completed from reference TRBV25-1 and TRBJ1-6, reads EADIYQTPRYLVIGTGKKITLECSQTMGHDKMYWYQQDPGMELHLIHYSYGVNSTEKGDLSSESTVSRIRTEHFPLTLESARPSHTSQYLCASIPGQGSNSPLHFGNGTRLTVT.

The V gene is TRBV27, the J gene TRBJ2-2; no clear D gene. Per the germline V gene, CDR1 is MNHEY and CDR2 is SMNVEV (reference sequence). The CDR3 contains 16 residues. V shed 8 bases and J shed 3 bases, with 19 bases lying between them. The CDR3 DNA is TGTGCCAGCCTACCTTTATGGCAGGCCTACACCGGGGAGCTGTTTTTT. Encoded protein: CASLPLWQAYTGELFF.

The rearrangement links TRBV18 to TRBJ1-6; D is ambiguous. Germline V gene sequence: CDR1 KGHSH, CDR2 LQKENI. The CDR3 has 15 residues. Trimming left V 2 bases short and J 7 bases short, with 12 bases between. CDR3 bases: TGTGCCAGCTCACCATTGGGAGGACCCAATTCACCCCTCCACTTT. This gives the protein CASSPLGGPNSPLHF.

The CDR3 sequence: CASSAQDRDLNIQYF. In nucleotides, the CDR3 is TGTGCCAGCAGCGCCCAAGACAGGGACCTAAACATTCAGTACTTC. The chain is built from TRBV9 and TRBJ2-4; 7 bases fit TRBD1. CDR3 length: 15 amino acids. Germline assignment: CDR1 SGDLS and CDR2 YYNGEE. V dropped 3 bases and J dropped 6; count of bases not matched to a gene: 9.

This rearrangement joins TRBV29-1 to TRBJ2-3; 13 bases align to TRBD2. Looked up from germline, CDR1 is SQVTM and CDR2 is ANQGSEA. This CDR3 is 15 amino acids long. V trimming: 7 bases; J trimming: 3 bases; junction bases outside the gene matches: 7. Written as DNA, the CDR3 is TGCAGCGCCTGGACTAGCGGGGGAATTACAGATACGCAGTATTTT. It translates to CSAWTSGGITDTQYF.

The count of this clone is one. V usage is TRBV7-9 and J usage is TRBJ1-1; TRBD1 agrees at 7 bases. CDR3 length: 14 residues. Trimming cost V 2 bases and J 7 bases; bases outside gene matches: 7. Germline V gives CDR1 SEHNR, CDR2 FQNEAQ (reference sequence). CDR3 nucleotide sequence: TGTGCCAGCAGCTTAAGCAGGGGGACCGTTGAAGCTTTCTTT. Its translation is CASSLSRGTVEAFF.

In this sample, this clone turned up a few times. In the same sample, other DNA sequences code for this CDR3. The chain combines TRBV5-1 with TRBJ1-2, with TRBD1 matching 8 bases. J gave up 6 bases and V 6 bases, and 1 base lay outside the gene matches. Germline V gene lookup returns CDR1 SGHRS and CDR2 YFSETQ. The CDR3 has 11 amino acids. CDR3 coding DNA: TGCGCCAGCACAGGGGGCGATGGCTACACCTTC. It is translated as CASTGGDGYTF.

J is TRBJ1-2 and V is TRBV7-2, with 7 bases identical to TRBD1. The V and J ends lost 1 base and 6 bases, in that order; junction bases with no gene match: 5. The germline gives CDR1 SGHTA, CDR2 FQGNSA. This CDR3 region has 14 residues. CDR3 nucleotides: TGTGCCAGCAGCTTAGGGAGGGGGCTAGATGGCTACACCTTC. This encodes CASSLGRGLDGYTF.

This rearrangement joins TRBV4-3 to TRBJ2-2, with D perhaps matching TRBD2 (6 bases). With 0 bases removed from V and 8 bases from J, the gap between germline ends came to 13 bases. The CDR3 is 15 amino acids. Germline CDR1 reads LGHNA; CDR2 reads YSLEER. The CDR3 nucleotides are TGCGCCAGCAGCCAAGACCGGAGGGGTGTGGGGGAGCTGTTTTTT. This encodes CASSQDRRGVGELFF.

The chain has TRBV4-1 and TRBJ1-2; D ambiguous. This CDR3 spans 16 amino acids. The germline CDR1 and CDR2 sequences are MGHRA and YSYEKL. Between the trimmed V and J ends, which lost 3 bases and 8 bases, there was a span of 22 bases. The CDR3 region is CASSQATLGNPGGYTF. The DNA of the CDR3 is TGCGCCAGCAGCCAGGCTACTCTGGGTAATCCAGGCGGCTACACCTTC.

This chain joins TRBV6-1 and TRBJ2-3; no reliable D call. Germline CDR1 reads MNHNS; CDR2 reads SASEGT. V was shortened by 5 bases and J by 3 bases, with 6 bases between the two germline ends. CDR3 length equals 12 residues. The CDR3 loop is CASSPGTDTQYF. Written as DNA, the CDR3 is TGTGCCAGCAGTCCTGGGACAGATACGCAGTATTTT.

The CDR3 nucleotides are TGCAGCGTCGTAAACGGGGGCTACACCTTC. Translating gives CSVVNGGYTF. The gene calls are TRBV29-1 and TRBJ1-2; D is unclear. The CDR3 spans 10 residues. Trimming pared 6 bases from V and 8 bases from J, leaving 10 bases between. Per the germline V gene, CDR1 is SQVTM and CDR2 is ANQGSEA.

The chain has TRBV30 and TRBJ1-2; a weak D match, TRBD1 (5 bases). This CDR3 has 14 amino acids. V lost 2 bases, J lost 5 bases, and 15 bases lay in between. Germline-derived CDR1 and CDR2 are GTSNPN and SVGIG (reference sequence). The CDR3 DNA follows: TGTGCCTGGAGTAACGCAGGGTTTGGGTATGGCTACACCTTC. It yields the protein CAWSNAGFGYGYTF. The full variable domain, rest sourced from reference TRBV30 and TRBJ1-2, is SQTIHQWPATLVQPVGSPLSLECTVEGTSNPNLYWYRQAAGRGLQLLFYSVGIGQISSEVPQNLSASRPQDRQFILSSKKLLLSDSGFYLCAWSNAGFGYGYTFGSGTRLTVV.

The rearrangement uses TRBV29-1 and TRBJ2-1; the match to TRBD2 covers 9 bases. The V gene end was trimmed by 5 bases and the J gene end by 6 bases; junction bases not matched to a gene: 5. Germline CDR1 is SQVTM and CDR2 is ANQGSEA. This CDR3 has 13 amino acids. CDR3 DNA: TGCAGCGTTCGCGGGGGACTAGCCAATGAGCAGTTCTTC. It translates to CSVRGGLANEQFF.

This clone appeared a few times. The CDR3 DNA reads as TGCGCCAGCAGCCAAGATGCACAGGGAATTTATGGCTACACCTTC. Translated, it gives CASSQDAQGIYGYTF. The chain has TRBV4-1 and TRBJ1-2; TRBD1 is a possible D gene (6 bases). The CDR3 covers 15 residues. Germline V CDR1 and CDR2: MGHRA, YSYEKL. V dropped 0 bases and J dropped 5 bases, with 13 bases sitting between them.

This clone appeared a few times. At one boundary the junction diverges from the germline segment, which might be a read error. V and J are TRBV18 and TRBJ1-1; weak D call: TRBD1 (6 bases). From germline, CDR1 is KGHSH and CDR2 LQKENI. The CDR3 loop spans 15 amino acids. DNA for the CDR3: TGTGCCAGCTCACCAAGAGACCAGGGGAGAACTGAGGCTTTCTTT. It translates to CASSPRDQGRTEAFF.

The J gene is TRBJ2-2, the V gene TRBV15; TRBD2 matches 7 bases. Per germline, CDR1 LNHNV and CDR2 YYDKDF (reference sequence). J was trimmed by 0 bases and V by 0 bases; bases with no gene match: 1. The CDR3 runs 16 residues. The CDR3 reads CATSRDTSANTGELFF. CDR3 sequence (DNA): TGTGCCACCAGCAGAGATACTAGCGCGAACACCGGGGAGCTGTTTTTT.

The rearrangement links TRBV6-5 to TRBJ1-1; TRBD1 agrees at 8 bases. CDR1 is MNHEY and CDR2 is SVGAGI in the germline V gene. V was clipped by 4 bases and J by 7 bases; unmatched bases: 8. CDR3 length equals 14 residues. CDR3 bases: TGTGCCAGCAGTTCTTTACAGGGGGACCTTGAAGCTTTCTTT. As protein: CASSSLQGDLEAFF.

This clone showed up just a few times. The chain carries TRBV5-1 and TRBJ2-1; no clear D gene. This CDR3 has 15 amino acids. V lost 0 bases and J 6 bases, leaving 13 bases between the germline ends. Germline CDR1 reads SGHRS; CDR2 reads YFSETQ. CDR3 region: CASSLGRQLGNEQFF. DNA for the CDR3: TGCGCCAGCAGCTTGGGAAGACAATTAGGCAATGAGCAGTTCTTC.

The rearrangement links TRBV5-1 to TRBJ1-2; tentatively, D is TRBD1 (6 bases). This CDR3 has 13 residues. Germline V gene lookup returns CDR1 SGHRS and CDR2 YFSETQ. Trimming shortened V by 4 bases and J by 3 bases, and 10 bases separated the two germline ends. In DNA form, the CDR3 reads TGCGCCAGCAGCCCACAGGGTTACTATGGCTACACCTTC. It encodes CASSPQGYYGYTF.

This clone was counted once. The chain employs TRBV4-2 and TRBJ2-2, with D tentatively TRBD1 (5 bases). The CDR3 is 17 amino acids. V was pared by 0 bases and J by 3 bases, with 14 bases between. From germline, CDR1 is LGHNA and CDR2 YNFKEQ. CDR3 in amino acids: CASSQDPRGSYTGELFF. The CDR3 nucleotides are TGTGCCAGCAGCCAAGACCCAAGGGGCAGTTACACCGGGGAGCTGTTTTTT.

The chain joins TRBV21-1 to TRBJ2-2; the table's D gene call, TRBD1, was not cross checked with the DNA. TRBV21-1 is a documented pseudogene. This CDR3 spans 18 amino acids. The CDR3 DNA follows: TGTGCCAGCAGGGGTTGGACAGACCTCTGCGTTGACACCGGGGAGCTGTTTTTT. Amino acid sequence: CASRGWTDLCVDTGELFF.

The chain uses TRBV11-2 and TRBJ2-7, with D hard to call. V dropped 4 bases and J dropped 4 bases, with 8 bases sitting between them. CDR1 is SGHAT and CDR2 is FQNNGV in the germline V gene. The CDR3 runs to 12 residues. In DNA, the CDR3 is TGTGCCAGCAGCTCCTCCGGGTACGAGCAGTACTTC. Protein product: CASSSSGYEQYF.

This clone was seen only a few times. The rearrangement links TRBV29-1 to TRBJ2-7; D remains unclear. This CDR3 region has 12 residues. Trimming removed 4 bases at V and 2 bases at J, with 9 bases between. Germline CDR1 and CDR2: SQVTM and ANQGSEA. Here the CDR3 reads CSVGAVAYEQYF. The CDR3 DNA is TGCAGCGTTGGGGCAGTAGCCTACGAGCAGTACTTC.

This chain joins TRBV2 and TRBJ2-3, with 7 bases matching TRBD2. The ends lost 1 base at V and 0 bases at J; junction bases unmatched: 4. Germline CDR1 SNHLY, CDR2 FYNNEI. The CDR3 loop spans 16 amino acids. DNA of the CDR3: TGTGCCAGCAGTGAAGGAGCGGGGCCGAGCACAGATACGCAGTATTTT. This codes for CASSEGAGPSTDTQYF. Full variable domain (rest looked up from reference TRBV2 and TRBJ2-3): EPEVTQTPSHQVTQMGQEVILRCVPISNHLYFYWYRQILGQKVEFLVSFYNNEISEKSEIFDDQFSVERPDGSNFTLKIRSTKLEDSAMYFCASSEGAGPSTDTQYFGPGTRLTVL.

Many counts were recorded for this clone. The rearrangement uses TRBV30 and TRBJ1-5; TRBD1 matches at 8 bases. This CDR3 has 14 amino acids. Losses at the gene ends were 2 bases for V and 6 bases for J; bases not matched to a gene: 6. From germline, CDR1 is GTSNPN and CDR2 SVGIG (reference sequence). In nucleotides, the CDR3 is TGTGCCTGGAGTTCACAGGGGGGAGGTCAGCCCCAGCATTTT. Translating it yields CAWSSQGGGQPQHF.

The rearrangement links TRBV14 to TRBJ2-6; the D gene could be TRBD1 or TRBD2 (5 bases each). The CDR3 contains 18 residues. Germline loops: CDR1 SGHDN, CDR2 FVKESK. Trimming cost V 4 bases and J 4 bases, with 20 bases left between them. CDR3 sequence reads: CASSPHRGAARGANVLTF. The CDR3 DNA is TGTGCCAGCAGCCCCCACCGAGGGGCTGCGCGAGGGGCCAACGTCCTGACTTTC.

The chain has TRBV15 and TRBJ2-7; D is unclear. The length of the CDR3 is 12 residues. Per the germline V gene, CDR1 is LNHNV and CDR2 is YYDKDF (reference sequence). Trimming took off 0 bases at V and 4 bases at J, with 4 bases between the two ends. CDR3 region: CATSRERYEQYV. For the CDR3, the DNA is TGTGCCACCAGCAGAGAGCGGTACGAGCAGTACGTC.

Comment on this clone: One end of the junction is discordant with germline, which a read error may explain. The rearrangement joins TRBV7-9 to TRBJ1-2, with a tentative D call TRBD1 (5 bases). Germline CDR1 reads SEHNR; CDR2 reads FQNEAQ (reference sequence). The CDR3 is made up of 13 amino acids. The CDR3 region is CASTLQTRDFYTF. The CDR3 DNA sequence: TGTGCCAGCACCTTACAAACCCGGGACTTCTACACCTTC.

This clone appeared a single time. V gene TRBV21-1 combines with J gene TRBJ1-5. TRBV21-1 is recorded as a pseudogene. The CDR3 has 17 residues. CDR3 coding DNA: TGTGCCAGCAGCAAAGTACCCGGGGATTATAGCAATCAGCCCCAGCATTTT. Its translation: CASSKVPGDYSNQPQHF.